This section outlines one T cell receptor (beta chain) sequence together with its context. The antigen remains undetermined. This CDR3 contains 12 residues. CDR1 is DFQATT, CDR2 SNEGSKA, per germline (reference sequence). The germline V and J ends were trimmed by 3 bases and 4 bases, with 9 bases remaining between them. These data come from a study of post-analysis software for immune sequencing data. Study as a whole: Progressive-relapsing, secondary progressive and relapsing-remitting multiple sclerosis were among the disease courses included. Study conclusions and caveats: Controls' normalized Chao1 diversity significantly exceeded that of multiple sclerosis patients. Compared with controls, patients had more of about 5 TRBV segments, including TRBV5-6, TRBV5-1 and TRBV20-1. F measure grouped same-batch samples tightly together.

Every TCR beta cDNA library bore unique molecular identifiers. T cells, about 0.9 to 11 million of them, yielded some 500,000 cDNA molecules. TCRdb recomputed calls from the PCR reads with MiXCR, one row per CDR3 protein. The sample has roughly 600,000 distinct CDR3 sequences, around 47% seen once. The receptor was isolated from a girl aged 5-17 years with multiple sclerosis. The sequencing input was blood. This chain connects TRBV20-1 to TRBJ1-2; D is unresolved. The chain's CDR3 is CSASDGSYGYTF. In nucleotides, the CDR3 is TGCAGTGCTAGTGATGGAAGCTATGGCTACACCTTC.